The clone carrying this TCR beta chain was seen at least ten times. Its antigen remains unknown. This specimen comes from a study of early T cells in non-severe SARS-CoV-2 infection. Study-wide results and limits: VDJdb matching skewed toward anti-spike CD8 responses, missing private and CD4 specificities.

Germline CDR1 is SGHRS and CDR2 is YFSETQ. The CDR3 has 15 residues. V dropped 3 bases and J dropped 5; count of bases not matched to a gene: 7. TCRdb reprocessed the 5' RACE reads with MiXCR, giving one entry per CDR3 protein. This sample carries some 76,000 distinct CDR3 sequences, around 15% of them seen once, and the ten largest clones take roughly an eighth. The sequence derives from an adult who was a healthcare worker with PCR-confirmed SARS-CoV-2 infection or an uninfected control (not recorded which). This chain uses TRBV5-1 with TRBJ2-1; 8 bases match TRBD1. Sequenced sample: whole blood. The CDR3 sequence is CASSSDRVSDNEQFF. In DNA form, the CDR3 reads TGCGCCAGCAGCTCGGACAGGGTTTCCGACAATGAGCAGTTCTTC.